This TCR beta chain was sequenced during a study of post-analysis software for immune sequencing data. The study, taken as a whole, reports: Samples from one preparation batch, clustered by F measure, grouped strongly together. Significantly lower normalized Chao1 diversity was found in patients with multiple sclerosis relative to controls. Included in a set of roughly five TRBV segments more frequent in patients than controls were TRBV5-6, TRBV5-1 and TRBV20-1.

There are a few counts of this clonotype. What it recognizes is unknown. V was pared by 3 bases and J by 3 bases, with 12 bases between. Germline V gene sequence: CDR1 MNHEY, CDR2 SVGAGI. There are 14 residues in the CDR3. cDNA libraries for TCR beta contained unique molecular identifiers. T cells numbering about 0.85 to 11 million yielded some 520,000 cDNA molecules. TCRdb recomputed calls from the PCR reads with MiXCR, one row per CDR3 protein. The sample gives 350,000 to 500,000 distinct CDR3 sequences, about 39% of which show up once; 6.5% to 8% is in the top ten. The sequence derives from a girl under 10 years old with multiple sclerosis. The material sequenced was blood. The chain couples TRBV6-5 to TRBJ2-7, with D maybe TRBD2 (6 bases). CDR3 sequence reads: CASSYRLSGYEQYF. The CDR3 DNA is TGTGCCAGCAGTTATCGTCTTAGCGGCTACGAGCAGTACTTC.